The 20 T cell receptor beta chains below were found in one sample sequenced in a study of cytomegalovirus exposure and HLA in healthy donors. PCR was performed using 60 Vbeta and 13 Jbeta primers. Libraries were prepared by immunoSEQ multiplex PCR; TCRdb keeps only in-frame clonotypes and omits some of them. The sample consists of more than 200,000 clones, about 70% of them appearing once. Sequenced material: PBMCs. The receptors come from a man aged 35 to 55 in good health and CMV-seropositive.

The chain recombines TRBV6-1 with TRBJ1-1; D might be TRBD1 (6 bases). The CDR3 is 12 residues long. V was trimmed by 2 bases and J by 10 bases, leaving 11 bases between them. The germline V gene encodes CDR1 MNHNS and CDR2 SASEGT. The CDR3 here is CASSENRVSAFF. In DNA form, the CDR3 reads TGTGCCAGCAGTGAAAACAGGGTTTCAGCTTTCTTT.

This clone came up once. The chain links TRBV10-2 to TRBJ2-7; D may be TRBD2 (6 bases). Trimming cost V 5 bases and J 7 bases, with 15 bases left between them. Germline-derived CDR1 and CDR2 are WSHSY and SAAADI. The CDR3 has 13 residues. CDR3 loop: CASSQWAGREQYF. In DNA, the CDR3 is TGCGCCAGCAGTCAGTGGGCGGGGAGGGAGCAGTACTTC.

V is TRBV7-3 and J is TRBJ2-3; TRBD2 agrees at 8 bases. This CDR3 is built from 16 residues. Looked up from germline, CDR1 is SGHTA and CDR2 is FQGTGA. The ends lost 4 bases at V and 1 base at J; junction bases unmatched: 7. DNA for the CDR3: TGTGCCAGCAGCTCCCGGGGGGGGCCCGGCACAGATACGCAGTATTTT. Its translation is CASSSRGGPGTDTQYF.

The chain is built from TRBV7-8 and TRBJ2-5; 15 nucleotides match TRBD2. This CDR3 has 15 amino acids. Per germline, CDR1 SGHVS and CDR2 FQNEAQ. The trim removed 7 bases at V and 6 bases at J, leaving 6 bases unmatched. The CDR3 DNA is TGTGCCAGCACCGGGACTAGCGGGGGGAAGCAGACCCAGTACTTC. Protein product: CASTGTSGGKQTQYF.

This chain joins TRBV13 and TRBJ1-1; D remains unclear. The CDR3 contains 14 residues. V was trimmed by 5 bases and J by 2 bases, leaving 12 bases between them. Germline-derived CDR1 and CDR2 are PRHDT and FYEKMQ (reference sequence). The CDR3 nucleotides are TGTGCCAGCAGCCAAGGCGGCCTAAACACTGAAGCTTTCTTT. Translation gives CASSQGGLNTEAFF. Drawing the rest from reference TRBV13 and TRBJ1-1, the complete variable domain is AAGVIQSPRHLIKEKRETATLKCYPIPRHDTVYWYQQGPGQDPQFLISFYEKMQSDKGSIPDRFSAQQFSDYHSELNMSSLELGDSALYFCASSQGGLNTEAFFGQGTRLTVV.

V usage is TRBV19 and J usage is TRBJ2-5; 12 nucleotides line up with TRBD2. The junction had 5 bases not matched to a gene; V was cut back by 5 bases and J by 4 bases. The CDR3 has 15 amino acids. CDR1 and CDR2 from the germline V gene are LNHDA and SQIVND (reference sequence). CDR3 coding DNA: TGTGCCAGTAGTCTTGGGACTAGCGGGCGAGAGACCCAGTACTTC. Protein product: CASSLGTSGRETQYF.

Notes on this clone: A junction end diverges from the germline sequence, so it may reflect a read error. The chain couples TRBV4-2 to TRBJ1-2, with a weak D call TRBD1 (5 bases). The CDR3 extends over 14 amino acids. The germline gives CDR1 LGHNA, CDR2 YNFKEQ. This CDR3 is CASSQERGVGGYPF. CDR3 sequence (DNA): TGTGCCAGCAGCCAAGAGCGGGGCGTGGGTGGCTACCCCTTC.

The chain has TRBV1 and TRBJ2-3; the listed D gene, TRBD2, was not tested against the DNA. TRBV1 is a documented pseudogene. This CDR3 is 18 amino acids long. The CDR3 bases are TGCACCAGCAGCCACACACCCGCGAGACTAGAAAGCACAGATACGCAGTATTTT. The encoded protein is CTSSHTPARLESTDTQYF.

This rearrangement joins TRBV4-2 to TRBJ1-2, with D perhaps TRBD1 (6 bases). Germline CDR1 LGHNA, CDR2 YNFKEQ. V lost 4 bases to trimming and J lost 2 bases, with 11 bases between them. This CDR3 region has 14 residues. The CDR3 nucleotides read TGTGCCAGCAGCCCTAGAACAGGGAACTATGGCTACACCTTC. This translates into CASSPRTGNYGYTF.

The chain is built from TRBV5-1 and TRBJ1-2, with TRBD1 as a possible D gene (6 bases). The CDR3 consists of 13 residues. V was trimmed by 4 bases and J by 7 bases, leaving 14 bases between them. Germline-derived CDR1 and CDR2 are SGHRS and YFSETQ. Here the CDR3 reads CASSPDRLAGYTF. For the CDR3, the DNA is TGCGCCAGCAGCCCAGACAGGCTGGCTGGCTACACCTTC. The complete variable domain, with remaining parts taken from reference TRBV5-1 and TRBJ1-2, reads KAGVTQTPRYLIKTRGQQVTLSCSPISGHRSVSWYQQTPGQGLQFLFEYFSETQRNKGNFPGRFSGRQFSNSRSEMNVSTLELGDSALYLCASSPDRLAGYTFGSGTRLTVV.

A single count supports this clone. V and J are TRBV7-2 and TRBJ1-5; perhaps TRBD1 as D (5 bases). This CDR3 is built from 15 residues. Per the germline V gene, CDR1 is SGHTA and CDR2 is FQGNSA. Trimming took 5 bases from V and 2 from J, leaving 13 bases between them. CDR3 region: CASSPRAVGNQPQHF. DNA of the CDR3: TGTGCCAGCAGCCCCAGGGCGGTGGGCAATCAGCCCCAGCATTTT.

The gene calls are TRBV14 and TRBJ2-1, with D possibly TRBD1 on 5 matching bases. Trimming took 5 bases from V and 7 from J, leaving 12 bases between them. The CDR3 loop spans 13 amino acids. The germline gives CDR1 SGHDN, CDR2 FVKESK. CDR3 bases: TGTGCCAGCAGCATCTGGGGCAGGAATGAGCAGTTCTTC. Translating it yields CASSIWGRNEQFF.

This clone has a single count. V usage is TRBV7-2 and J usage is TRBJ1-2, with a tentative D call TRBD1 (5 bases). The CDR3 consists of 16 residues. Germline CDR1 SGHTA, CDR2 FQGNSA. V was cut by 4 bases and J by 4 bases, with 19 bases left in between. The CDR3 region has the DNA TGTGCCAGCAGCTCCCTCGGACCGTTGGGGGGCTATGGCTACACCTTC. It is translated as CASSSLGPLGGYGYTF.

This clone was counted between two and nine times. CDR3 in DNA: TGTGCCAGCAGCTTGCTCGGGCCCAGGGTCACTGAAGCTTTCTTT. This codes for CASSLLGPRVTEAFF. The rearrangement uses TRBV5-4 and TRBJ1-1; perhaps TRBD1 as D (5 bases). This CDR3 is built from 15 residues. Germline CDR1 reads SGHNT; CDR2 reads YYREEE (reference sequence). V lost 1 base, J lost 4 bases, and 14 bases lay in between.

This chain joins TRBV5-4 and TRBJ2-7; D call uncertain. The ends were cut back, 2 bases at V and 3 bases at J, with 12 bases in the middle. From germline, CDR1 is SGHNT and CDR2 YYREEE (reference sequence). This CDR3 is built from 14 residues. The CDR3 bases are TGTGCCAGCAGCTTCAACTCTGGGCACTACGAGCAGTACTTC. Protein sequence: CASSFNSGHYEQYF.

This clone was counted a few times. This rearrangement joins TRBV19 to TRBJ2-2; D not certain. With 7 bases removed from V and 4 bases from J, the gap between germline ends came to 13 bases. The CDR3 has 14 residues. Looked up from germline, CDR1 is LNHDA and CDR2 is SQIVND (reference sequence). The CDR3 sequence: CASIPSYFTGELFF. CDR3 in DNA: TGTGCCAGTATCCCGTCGTACTTCACCGGGGAGCTGTTTTTT.

For this clone: Other nucleotide sequences in the sample specify the same CDR3. The chain is built from TRBV28 and TRBJ1-2, with D unresolved. Germline CDR1 reads MDHEN; CDR2 reads SYDVKM. This CDR3 region has 12 residues. Trimming removed 7 bases from V and 4 bases from J, with 10 bases in between. The CDR3 nucleotides are TGTGCCAGCACCCCGCGTTTCTATGGCTACACCTTC. Translating it yields CASTPRFYGYTF.

The V call is TRBV23-1, the J call TRBJ2-7; 7 nucleotides match TRBD2. TRBV23-1 is recorded as an ORF, its role being uncertain. Trimming at V came to 3 bases and at J to 2 bases, leaving 4 bases not matched to a gene. This CDR3 has 14 residues. The CDR3 DNA reads TGCGCCAGCAGTCATTGGGGGGGGACCTACGAGCAGTACTTC. As protein: CASSHWGGTYEQYF.

The chain carries TRBV27 and TRBJ2-3; TRBD1 is a possible D gene (5 bases). V was pared by 4 bases and J by 2 bases, with 13 bases between. The germline CDR1 and CDR2 sequences are MNHEY and SMNVEV (reference sequence). The CDR3 consists of 15 residues. CDR3 residues: CASSSQETLTDTQYF. The CDR3 nucleotides read TGTGCCAGCAGTTCACAGGAGACTCTCACAGATACGCAGTATTTT.

This clone was counted a few times. The chain recombines TRBV7-9 with TRBJ2-1; D is perhaps TRBD1 (5 bases). The CDR3 is 13 amino acids. Looked up from germline, CDR1 is SEHNR and CDR2 is FQNEAQ (reference sequence). Trimming cost V 7 bases and J 10 bases, with 17 bases left between them. CDR3 DNA: TGTGCCAGCACCCACCCCGGGCAGGGAGAGCAGTTCTTC. Translated: CASTHPGQGEQFF.